These 9 T cell receptor beta chains were sequenced from one sample in a study of early T cells in non-severe SARS-CoV-2 infection. TCRdb recomputed calls from the 5' RACE reads with MiXCR, one row per CDR3 protein. This sample has 39,000 or so distinct CDR3 sequences, with 4.5% to 7% found just once. Source: whole blood, taken at baseline. These receptors all come from an adult who was a healthcare worker with PCR-confirmed SARS-CoV-2 infection or an uninfected control (not recorded which).

The table lists this clonotype with many counts. The gene calls are TRBV5-4 and TRBJ2-2, with D perhaps TRBD1 (6 bases). This CDR3 contains 15 residues. Trimming pared 3 bases from V and 5 bases from J, leaving 14 bases between. CDR1 and CDR2 from the germline V gene are SGHNT and YYREEE (reference sequence). The CDR3 nucleotides are TGTGCCAGCAGCTGGACACAGGGAAAAACCGGGGAGCTGTTTTTT. Translation: CASSWTQGKTGELFF.

The chain couples TRBV6-1 to TRBJ2-5; TRBD1 is a possible D gene (5 bases). CDR1 and CDR2 from the germline V gene are MNHNS and SASEGT. CDR3 length: 12 amino acids. V was shortened by 5 bases and J by 4 bases, with 8 bases between the two germline ends. The CDR3 protein is CASSHRSETQYF. The CDR3 nucleotides are TGTGCCAGCAGTCACAGGTCAGAGACCCAGTACTTC.

There are many counts of this clonotype. Here the CDR3 reads CASSLSNGEAFF. The CDR3 bases are TGTGCCAGCAGCTTATCCAACGGTGAAGCTTTCTTT. The chain combines TRBV7-9 with TRBJ1-1; D remains ambiguous. Germline CDR1 and CDR2: SEHNR and FQNEAQ (reference sequence). V was pared by 2 bases and J by 7 bases, with 8 bases between. The CDR3 length is 12 residues. Drawing the rest from reference TRBV7-9 and TRBJ1-1, the complete variable domain is DTGVSQNPRHKITKRGQNVTFRCDPISEHNRLYWYRQTLGQGPEFLTYFQNEAQLEKSRLLSDRFSAERPKGSFSTLEIQRTEQGDSAMYLCASSLSNGEAFFGQGTRLTVV.

This clonotype was picked up many times. The rearrangement joins TRBV3-1 to TRBJ2-7; 9 bases are a match to TRBD1. Germline V gives CDR1 LGHDT, CDR2 YNNKEL (reference sequence). J gave up 2 bases and V 5 bases, and 1 base lay outside the gene matches. This CDR3 is built from 13 residues. CDR3 nucleotides: TGTGCCAGCAGCTGGGACAGGGCCTACGAGCAGTACTTC. This sequence encodes CASSWDRAYEQYF.

Ten or more counts support this clonotype. V is TRBV25-1 and J is TRBJ2-7; no reliable D call. The CDR3 has 14 residues. V lost 4 bases, J lost 7 bases, and 17 bases lay in between. Germline CDR1 and CDR2: MGHDK and SYGVNS. CDR3 loop: CASSAAAIRAEQYF. The DNA for the CDR3 is TGTGCCAGCAGTGCGGCAGCTATAAGGGCTGAGCAGTACTTC.

This clonotype was detected a few times. V usage is TRBV2 and J usage is TRBJ1-6, with D perhaps matching TRBD1 (5 bases). Germline V CDR1 and CDR2: SNHLY, FYNNEI. The V and J ends lost 7 bases and 11 bases respectively, with 18 bases between them. The CDR3 is 14 amino acids. The chain's CDR3 is CASNTGRLIAPLHF. DNA for the CDR3: TGTGCCAGCAACACGGGACGTCTTATCGCACCCCTCCACTTT.

About this clonotype: A much larger clone differs by one base, so this may be a read error. This rearrangement joins TRBV5-6 to TRBJ2-7; 8 nucleotides align to TRBD1. This CDR3 is 14 amino acids long. The germline CDR1 and CDR2 sequences are SGHDT and YYEEEE. J was trimmed by 2 bases and V by 3 bases; bases with no gene match: 4. The CDR3 loop is CASSWGTGPYEQYF. The CDR3 region has the DNA TGTGCCAGCAGCTGGGGGACAGGACCCTACGAGCAGTACTTC.

The table lists this clonotype with many counts. The V call is TRBV6-2 or TRBV6-3, the J call TRBJ2-7, with D hard to call. The germline V and J ends were trimmed by 6 bases and 3 bases, with 6 bases remaining between them. This CDR3 has 11 residues. Germline V CDR1 and CDR2: MNHEY, SVGEGT. The CDR3 region is CASSRNYEQYF. CDR3 nucleotides: TGTGCCAGCAGCCGGAACTACGAGCAGTACTTC.

In this sample, this clonotype turned up many times. The chain joins TRBV10-3 to TRBJ1-2; D is undetermined. The CDR3 loop spans 16 amino acids. The V and J ends lost 2 bases and 0 bases respectively, with 13 bases between them. Germline lookup yields CDR1 ENHRY and CDR2 SYGVKD. Here the CDR3 reads CAISEPLGRTNYGYTF. The DNA of the CDR3 is TGTGCCATCAGTGAGCCGCTTGGTAGAACTAACTATGGCTACACCTTC.